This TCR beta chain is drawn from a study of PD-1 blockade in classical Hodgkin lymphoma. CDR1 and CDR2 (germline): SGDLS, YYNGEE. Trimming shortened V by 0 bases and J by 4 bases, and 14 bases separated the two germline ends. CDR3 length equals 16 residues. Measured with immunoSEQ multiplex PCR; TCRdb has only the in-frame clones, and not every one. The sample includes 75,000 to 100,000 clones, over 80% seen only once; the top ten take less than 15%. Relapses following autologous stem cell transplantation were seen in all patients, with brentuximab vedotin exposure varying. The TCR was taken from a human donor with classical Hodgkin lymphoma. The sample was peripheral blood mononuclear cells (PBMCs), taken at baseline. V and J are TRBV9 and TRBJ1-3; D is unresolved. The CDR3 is CASSVGTAQRGNTIYF. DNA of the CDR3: TGTGCCAGCAGCGTAGGCACGGCGCAGAGAGGAAACACCATATATTTT.